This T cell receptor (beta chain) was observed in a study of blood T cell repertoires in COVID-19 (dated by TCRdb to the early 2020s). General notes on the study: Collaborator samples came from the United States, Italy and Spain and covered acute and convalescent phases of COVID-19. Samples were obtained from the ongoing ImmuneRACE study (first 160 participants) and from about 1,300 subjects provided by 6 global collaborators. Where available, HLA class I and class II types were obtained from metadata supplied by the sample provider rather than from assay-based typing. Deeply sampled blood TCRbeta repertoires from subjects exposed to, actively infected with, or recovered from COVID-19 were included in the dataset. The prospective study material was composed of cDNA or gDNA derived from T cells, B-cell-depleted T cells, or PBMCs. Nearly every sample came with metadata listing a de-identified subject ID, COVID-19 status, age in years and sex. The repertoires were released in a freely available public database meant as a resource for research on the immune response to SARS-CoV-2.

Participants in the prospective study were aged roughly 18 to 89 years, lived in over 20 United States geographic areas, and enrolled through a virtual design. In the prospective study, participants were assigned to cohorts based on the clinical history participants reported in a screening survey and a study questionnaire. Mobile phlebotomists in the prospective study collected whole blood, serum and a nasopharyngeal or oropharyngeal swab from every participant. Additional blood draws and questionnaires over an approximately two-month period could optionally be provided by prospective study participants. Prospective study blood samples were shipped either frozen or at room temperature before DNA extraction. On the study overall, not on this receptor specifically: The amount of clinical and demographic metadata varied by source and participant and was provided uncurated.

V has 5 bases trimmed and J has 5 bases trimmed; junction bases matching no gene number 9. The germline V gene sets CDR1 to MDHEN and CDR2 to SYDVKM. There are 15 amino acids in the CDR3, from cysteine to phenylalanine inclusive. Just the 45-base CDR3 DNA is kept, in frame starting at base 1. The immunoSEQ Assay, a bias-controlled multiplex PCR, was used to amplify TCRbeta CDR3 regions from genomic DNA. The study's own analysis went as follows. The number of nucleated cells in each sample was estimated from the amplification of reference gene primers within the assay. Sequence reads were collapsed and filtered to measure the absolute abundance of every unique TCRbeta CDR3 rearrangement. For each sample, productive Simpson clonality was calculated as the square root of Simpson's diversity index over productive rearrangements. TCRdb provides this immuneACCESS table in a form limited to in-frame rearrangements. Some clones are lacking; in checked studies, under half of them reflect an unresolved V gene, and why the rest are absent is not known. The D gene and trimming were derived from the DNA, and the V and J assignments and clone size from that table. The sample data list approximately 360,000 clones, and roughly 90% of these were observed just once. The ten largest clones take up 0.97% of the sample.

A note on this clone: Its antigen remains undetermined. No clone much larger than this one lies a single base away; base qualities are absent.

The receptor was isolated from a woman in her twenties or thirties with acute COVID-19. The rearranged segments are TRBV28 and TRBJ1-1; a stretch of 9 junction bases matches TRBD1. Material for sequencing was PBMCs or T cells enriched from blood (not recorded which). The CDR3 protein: CASSLTGGVFTEAFF. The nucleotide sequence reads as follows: TGTGCCAGCAGTCTTACAGGGGGCGTATTTACTGAAGCTTTCTTT.